In this sample, the clone carrying this T cell receptor beta chain turned up a few times. V was clipped by 6 bases and J by 1 base, with 12 bases between them. Per germline, CDR1 SNHLY and CDR2 FYNNEI. The CDR3 consists of 14 residues. The data belong to a study of T cell changes during pregnancy in multiple sclerosis. Produced via immunoSEQ multiplex PCR; TCRdb's table is partial and in-frame only. The sample lists about 53,000 clones, roughly 91% seen once, with around 0.49% in the top ten. This receptor was identified in a female donor with multiple sclerosis, enrolled in a pregnancy study. Sequenced here: CD4+ T cells from peripheral blood mononuclear cells, sampled in the third trimester of pregnancy. V usage is TRBV2 and J usage is TRBJ1-1; tentatively, D is TRBD1 (6 bases). CDR3 sequence (DNA): TGTGCCAGCAGGGGTGGACAGTCGAACACTGAAGCTTTCTTT. Residues: CASRGGQSNTEAFF. Complete variable domain (other parts from reference TRBV2 and TRBJ1-1): EPEVTQTPSHQVTQMGQEVILRCVPISNHLYFYWYRQILGQKVEFLVSFYNNEISEKSEIFDDQFSVERPDGSNFTLKIRSTKLEDSAMYFCASRGGQSNTEAFFGQGTRLTVV.